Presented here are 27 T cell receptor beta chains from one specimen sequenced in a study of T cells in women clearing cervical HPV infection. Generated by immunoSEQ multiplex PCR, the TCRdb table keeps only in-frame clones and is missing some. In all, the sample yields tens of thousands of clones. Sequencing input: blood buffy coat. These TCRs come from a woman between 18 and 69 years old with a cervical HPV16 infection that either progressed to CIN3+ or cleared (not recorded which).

CDR3 DNA (partial): TGTGCCAGCAGCTTAATGGGGACAGGGGAAGAGACG. Amino acids: CASSLMGTGEET. The CDR3 reads in full as CASSLMGTGEETQYF. This chain connects TRBV7-9 to TRBJ2-3, with TRBD1 matching over 10 bases. The read halts 3 residues ahead of the CDR3 end, with the missing end drawn from the germline J gene. CDR3 length: 15 amino acids. Germline V gives CDR1 SEHNR, CDR2 FQNEAQ (reference sequence). Supplemented by reference TRBV7-9 and TRBJ2-3, the full variable domain reads DTGVSQNPRHKITKRGQNVTFRCDPISEHNRLYWYRQTLGQGPEFLTYFQNEAQLEKSRLLSDRFSAERPKGSFSTLEIQRTEQGDSAMYLCASSLMGTGEETQYFGPGTRLTVL.

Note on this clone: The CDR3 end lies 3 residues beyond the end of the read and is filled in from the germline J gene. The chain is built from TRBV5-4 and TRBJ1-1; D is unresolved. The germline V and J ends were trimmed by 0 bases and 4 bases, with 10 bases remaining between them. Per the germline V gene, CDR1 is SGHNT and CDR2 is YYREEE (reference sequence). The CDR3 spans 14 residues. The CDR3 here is CASSLVEGRTEAFF. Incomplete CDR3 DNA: TGTGCCAGCAGCTTGGTCGAAGGGCGCACTGAA.

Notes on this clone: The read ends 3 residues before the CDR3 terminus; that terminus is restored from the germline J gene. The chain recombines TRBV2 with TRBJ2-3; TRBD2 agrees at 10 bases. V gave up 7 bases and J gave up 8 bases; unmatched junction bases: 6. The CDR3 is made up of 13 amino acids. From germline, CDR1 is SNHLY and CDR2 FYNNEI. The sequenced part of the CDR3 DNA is TGTGCCAGCATCCAGCGGGGGGGCGGTACG. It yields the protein CASIQRGGGT. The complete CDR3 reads CASIQRGGGTQYF. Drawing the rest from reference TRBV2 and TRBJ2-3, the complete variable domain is EPEVTQTPSHQVTQMGQEVILRCVPISNHLYFYWYRQILGQKVEFLVSFYNNEISEKSEIFDDQFSVERPDGSNFTLKIRSTKLEDSAMYFCASIQRGGGTQYFGPGTRLTVL.

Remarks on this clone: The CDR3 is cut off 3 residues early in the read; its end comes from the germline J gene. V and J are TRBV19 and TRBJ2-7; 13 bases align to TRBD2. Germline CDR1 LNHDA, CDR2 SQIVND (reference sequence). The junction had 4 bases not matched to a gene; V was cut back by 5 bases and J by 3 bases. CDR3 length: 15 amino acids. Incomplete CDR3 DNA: TGTGCCAGTAGTGAGGGACTAGCGGGATACTACGAG. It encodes CASSEGLAGYYE. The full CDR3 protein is CASSEGLAGYYEQYF.

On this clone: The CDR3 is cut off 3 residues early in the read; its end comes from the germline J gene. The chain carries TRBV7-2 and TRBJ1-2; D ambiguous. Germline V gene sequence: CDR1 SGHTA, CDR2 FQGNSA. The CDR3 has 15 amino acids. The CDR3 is CASSLHAGGSYDYTF. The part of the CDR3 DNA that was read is TGTGCCAGCAGCCTGCACGCGGGAGGATCCTACGAC.

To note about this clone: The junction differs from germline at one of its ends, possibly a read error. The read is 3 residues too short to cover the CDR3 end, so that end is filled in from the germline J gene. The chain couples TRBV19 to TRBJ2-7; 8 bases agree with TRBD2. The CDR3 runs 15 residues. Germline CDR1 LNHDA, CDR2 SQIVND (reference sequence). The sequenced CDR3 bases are TGTGCCAGTGGTATCGGCTCTAGCGGGCATTACGAG. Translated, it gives CASGIGSSGHYE. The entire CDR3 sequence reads CASGIGSSGHYEQYF.

Incomplete CDR3 DNA: TGTGCCAGCAGCCCCGGGACAGGGCTAGACAATGAG. It is translated as CASSPGTGLDNE. The complete CDR3 protein is CASSPGTGLDNEQFF. The chain joins TRBV5-8 to TRBJ2-1, with 9 bases identical to TRBD1. Read coverage stops 3 residues before the CDR3 terminus; the germline J gene supplies the remainder. Germline-derived CDR1 and CDR2 are SGHTS and YDEGEE. The J segment lost 5 bases and the V segment lost 4 bases, leaving 7 bases of the junction unmatched. The CDR3 sequence is 15 residues long.

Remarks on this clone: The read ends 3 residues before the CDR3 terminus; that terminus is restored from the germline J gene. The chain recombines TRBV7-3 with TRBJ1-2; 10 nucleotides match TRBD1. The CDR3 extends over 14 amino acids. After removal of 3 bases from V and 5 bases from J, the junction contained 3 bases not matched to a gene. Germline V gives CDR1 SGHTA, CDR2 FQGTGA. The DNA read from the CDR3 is TGTGCCAGCAGCTTCGGGACAGGGGTGTATGGC. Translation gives CASSFGTGVYG. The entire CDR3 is CASSFGTGVYGYTF.

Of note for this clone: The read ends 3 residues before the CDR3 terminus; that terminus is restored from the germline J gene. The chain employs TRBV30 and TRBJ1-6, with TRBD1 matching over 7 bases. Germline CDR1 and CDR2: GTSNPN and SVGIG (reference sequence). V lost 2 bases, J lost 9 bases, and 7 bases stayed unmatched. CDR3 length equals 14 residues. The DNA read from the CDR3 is TGTGCCTGGAGTTTGGGACAGAGCGCTTCACCC. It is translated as CAWSLGQSASP. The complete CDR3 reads CAWSLGQSASPLHF.

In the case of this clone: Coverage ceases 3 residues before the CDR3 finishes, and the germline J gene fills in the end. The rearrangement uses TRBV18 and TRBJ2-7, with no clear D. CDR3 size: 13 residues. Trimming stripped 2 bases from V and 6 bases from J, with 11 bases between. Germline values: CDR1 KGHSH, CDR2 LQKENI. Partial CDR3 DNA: TGTGCCAGCTCACCAGAGGCATTCTTCGAG. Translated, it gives CASSPEAFFE. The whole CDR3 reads CASSPEAFFEQYF.

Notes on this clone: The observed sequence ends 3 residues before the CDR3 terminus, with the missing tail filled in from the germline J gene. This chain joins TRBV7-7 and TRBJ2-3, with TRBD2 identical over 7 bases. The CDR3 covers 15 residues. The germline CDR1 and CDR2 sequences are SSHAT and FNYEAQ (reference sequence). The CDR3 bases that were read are TGTGCCAGCAGCTTAGTGGGTACGGGGGGAGAGACG. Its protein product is CASSLVGTGGET. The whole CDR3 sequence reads CASSLVGTGGETQYF.

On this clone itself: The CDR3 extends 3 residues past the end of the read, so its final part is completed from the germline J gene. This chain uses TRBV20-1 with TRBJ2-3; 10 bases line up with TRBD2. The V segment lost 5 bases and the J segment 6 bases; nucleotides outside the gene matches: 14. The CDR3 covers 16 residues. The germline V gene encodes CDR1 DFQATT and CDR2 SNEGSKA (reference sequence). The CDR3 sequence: CSAESGRAFRWDTQYF. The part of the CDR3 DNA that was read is TGCAGTGCTGAAAGCGGGAGGGCCTTTCGTTGGGATACG.

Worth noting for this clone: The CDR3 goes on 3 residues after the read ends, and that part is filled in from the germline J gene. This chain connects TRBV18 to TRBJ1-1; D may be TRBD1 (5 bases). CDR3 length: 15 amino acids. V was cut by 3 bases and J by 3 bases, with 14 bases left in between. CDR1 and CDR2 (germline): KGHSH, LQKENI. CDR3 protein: CASSPLDIGYTEAFF. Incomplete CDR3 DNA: TGTGCCAGCTCACCCCTGGACATTGGGTACACTGAA.

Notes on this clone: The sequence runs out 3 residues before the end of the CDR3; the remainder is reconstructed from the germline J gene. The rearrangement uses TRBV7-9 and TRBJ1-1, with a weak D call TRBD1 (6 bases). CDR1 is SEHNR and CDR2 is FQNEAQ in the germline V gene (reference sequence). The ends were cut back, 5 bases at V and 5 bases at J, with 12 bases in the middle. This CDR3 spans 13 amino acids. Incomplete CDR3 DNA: TGTGCCAGCAGCCAAGGGGGTGAGACTGAA. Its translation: CASSQGGETE. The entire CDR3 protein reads CASSQGGETEAFF.

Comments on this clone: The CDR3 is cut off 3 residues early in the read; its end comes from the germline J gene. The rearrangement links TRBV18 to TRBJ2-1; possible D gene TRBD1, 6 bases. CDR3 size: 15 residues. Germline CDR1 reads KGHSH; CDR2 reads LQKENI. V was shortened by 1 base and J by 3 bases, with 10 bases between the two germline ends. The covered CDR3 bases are TGTGCCAGCTCACCACTGGACAGAAGCTACAATGAG. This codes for CASSPLDRSYNE. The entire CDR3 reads CASSPLDRSYNEQFF. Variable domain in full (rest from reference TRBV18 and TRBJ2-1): NAGVMQNPRHLVRRRGQEARLRCSPMKGHSHVYWYRQLPEEGLKFMVYLQKENIIDESGMPKERFSAEFPKEGPSILRIQQVVRGDSAAYFCASSPLDRSYNEQFFGPGTRLTVL.

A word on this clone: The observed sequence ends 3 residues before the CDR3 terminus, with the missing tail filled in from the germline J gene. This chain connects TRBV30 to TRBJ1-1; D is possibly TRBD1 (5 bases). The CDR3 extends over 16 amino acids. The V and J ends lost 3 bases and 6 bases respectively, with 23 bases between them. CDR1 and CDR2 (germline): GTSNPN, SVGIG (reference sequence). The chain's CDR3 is CAWRGLLRAAPPEAFF. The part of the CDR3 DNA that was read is TGTGCCTGGAGGGGGCTACTTCGGGCGGCCCCACCTGAA.

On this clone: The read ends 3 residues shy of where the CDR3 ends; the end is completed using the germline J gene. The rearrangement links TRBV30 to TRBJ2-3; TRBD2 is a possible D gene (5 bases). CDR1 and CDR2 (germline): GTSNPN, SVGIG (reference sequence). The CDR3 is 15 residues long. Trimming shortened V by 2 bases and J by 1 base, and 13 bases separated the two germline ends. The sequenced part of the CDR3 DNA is TGTGCCTGGAGTTTAGCGTCGATAGGCACAGATACG. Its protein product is CAWSLASIGTDT. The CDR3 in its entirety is CAWSLASIGTDTQYF.

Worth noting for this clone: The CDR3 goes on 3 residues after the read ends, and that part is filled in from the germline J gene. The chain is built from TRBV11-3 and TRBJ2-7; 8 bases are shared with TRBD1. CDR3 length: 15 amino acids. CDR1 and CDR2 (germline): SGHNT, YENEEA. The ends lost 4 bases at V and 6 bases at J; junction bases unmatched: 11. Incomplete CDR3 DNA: TGTGCCAGCAGCTCCCAGCAGGGGGCGCATTTCGAG. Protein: CASSSQQGAHFE. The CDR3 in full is CASSSQQGAHFEQYF. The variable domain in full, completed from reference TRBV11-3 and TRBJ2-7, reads EAGVVQSPRYKIIEKKQPVAFWCNPISGHNTLYWYLQNLGQGPELLIRYENEEAVDDSQLPKDRFSAERLKGVDSTLKIQPAELGDSAVYLCASSSQQGAHFEQYFGPGTRLTVT.

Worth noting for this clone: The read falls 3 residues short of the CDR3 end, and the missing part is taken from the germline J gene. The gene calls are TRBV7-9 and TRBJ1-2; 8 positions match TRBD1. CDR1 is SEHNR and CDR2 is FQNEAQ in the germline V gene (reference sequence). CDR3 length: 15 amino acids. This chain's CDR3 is CASSPDRGLIDDYTF. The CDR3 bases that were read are TGTGCCAGCAGCCCCGACAGGGGCTTGATCGACGAC.

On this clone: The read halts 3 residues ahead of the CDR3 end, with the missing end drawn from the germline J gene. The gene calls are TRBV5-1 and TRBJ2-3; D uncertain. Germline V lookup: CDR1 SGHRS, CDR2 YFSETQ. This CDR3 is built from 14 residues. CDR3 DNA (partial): TGCGCCAGCAGCACCTTAGGGCCTAAAGAGACG. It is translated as CASSTLGPKET. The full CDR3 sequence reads CASSTLGPKETQYF. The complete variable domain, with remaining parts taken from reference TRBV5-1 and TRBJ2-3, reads KAGVTQTPRYLIKTRGQQVTLSCSPISGHRSVSWYQQTPGQGLQFLFEYFSETQRNKGNFPGRFSGRQFSNSRSEMNVSTLELGDSALYLCASSTLGPKETQYFGPGTRLTVL.

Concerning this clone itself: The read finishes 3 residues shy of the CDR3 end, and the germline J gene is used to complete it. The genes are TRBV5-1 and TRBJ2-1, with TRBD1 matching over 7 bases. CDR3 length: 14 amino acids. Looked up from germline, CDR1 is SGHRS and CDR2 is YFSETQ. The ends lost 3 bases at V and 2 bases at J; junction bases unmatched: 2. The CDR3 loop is CASSSGQTYNEQFF. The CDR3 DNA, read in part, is TGCGCCAGCAGCTCGGGACAGACCTACAATGAG.

CDR3 DNA (partial): TGTGCCATCAGTCCGCAGGAATACTACGAG. It codes for CAISPQEYYE. The complete CDR3 sequence is CAISPQEYYEQYF. The chain recombines TRBV10-3 with TRBJ2-7; D gene ambiguous. The sequence runs out 3 residues before the end of the CDR3; the remainder is reconstructed from the germline J gene. Per germline, CDR1 ENHRY and CDR2 SYGVKD. V lost 5 bases to trimming and J lost 3 bases, with 11 bases between them. The CDR3 contains 13 residues.

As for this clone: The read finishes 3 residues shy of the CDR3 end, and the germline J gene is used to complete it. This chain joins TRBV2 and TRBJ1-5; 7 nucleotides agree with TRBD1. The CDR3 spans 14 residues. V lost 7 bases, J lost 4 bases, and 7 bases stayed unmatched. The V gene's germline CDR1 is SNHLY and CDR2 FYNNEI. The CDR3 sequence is CASTQGGANQPQHF. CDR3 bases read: TGTGCCAGCACACAAGGGGGCGCGAATCAGCCC.

The covered CDR3 bases are TGCGCCAGCAGCTTAAGTCCGGGACAGGAACGTGAAAAA. As protein: CASSLSPGQEREK. The full-length CDR3 reads as CASSLSPGQEREKLFF. The chain couples TRBV5-1 to TRBJ1-4, with 8 bases aligning to TRBD1. The DNA ends 3 residues before the CDR3 does, and the rest of the CDR3 is filled in from the germline J gene. The germline CDR1 and CDR2 sequences are SGHRS and YFSETQ. V lost 2 bases to trimming and J lost 7 bases; unmatched junction nucleotides: 10. The CDR3 extends over 16 amino acids.

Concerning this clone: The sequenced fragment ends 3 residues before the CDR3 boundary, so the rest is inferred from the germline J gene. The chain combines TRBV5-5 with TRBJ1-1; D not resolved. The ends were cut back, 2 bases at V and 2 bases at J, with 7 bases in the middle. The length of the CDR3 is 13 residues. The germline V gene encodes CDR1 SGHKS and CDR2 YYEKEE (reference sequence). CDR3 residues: CASSLGSNTEAFF. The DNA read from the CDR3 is TGTGCCAGCAGCTTAGGGTCTAACACTGAA. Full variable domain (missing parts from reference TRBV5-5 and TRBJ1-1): DAGVTQSPTHLIKTRGQQVTLRCSPISGHKSVSWYQQVLGQGPQFIFQYYEKEERGRGNFPDRFSARQFPNYSSELNVNALLLGDSALYLCASSLGSNTEAFFGQGTRLTVV.

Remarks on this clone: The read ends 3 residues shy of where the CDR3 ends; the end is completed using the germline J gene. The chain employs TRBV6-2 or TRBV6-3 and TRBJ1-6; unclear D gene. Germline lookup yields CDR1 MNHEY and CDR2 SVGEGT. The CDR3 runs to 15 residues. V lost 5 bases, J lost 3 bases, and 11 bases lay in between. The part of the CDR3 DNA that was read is TGTGCCAGCAGTACGGACTGGGACTATAATTCACCC. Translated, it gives CASSTDWDYNSP. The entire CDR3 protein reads CASSTDWDYNSPLHF.

The sequenced part of the CDR3 DNA is TGTGCCAGCACCGGGACAGACACCGGGGAG. Translating it yields CASTGTDTGE. The entire CDR3 protein reads CASTGTDTGELFF. The gene calls are TRBV2 and TRBJ2-2; 7 positions agree with TRBD1. The observed sequence ends 3 residues before the CDR3 terminus, with the missing tail filled in from the germline J gene. V dropped 7 bases and J dropped 3; count of bases not matched to a gene: 2. The V gene's germline CDR1 is SNHLY and CDR2 FYNNEI. CDR3 length: 13 amino acids.